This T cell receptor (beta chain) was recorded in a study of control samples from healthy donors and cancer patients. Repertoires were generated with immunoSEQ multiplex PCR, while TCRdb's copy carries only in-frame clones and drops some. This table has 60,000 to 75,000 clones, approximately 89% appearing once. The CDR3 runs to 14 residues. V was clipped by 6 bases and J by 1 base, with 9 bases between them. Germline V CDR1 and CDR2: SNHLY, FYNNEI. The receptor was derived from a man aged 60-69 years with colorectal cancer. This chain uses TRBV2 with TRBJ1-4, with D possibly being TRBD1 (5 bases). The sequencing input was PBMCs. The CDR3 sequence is CASRTRETNEKLFF. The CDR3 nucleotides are TGTGCCAGCAGGACCAGGGAAACTAATGAAAAACTGTTTTTT.